One and the same sample provided the 15 T cell receptor beta chains below, sequenced in a study of blood T cells in healthy people across ages (dated by TCRdb to between 2014 and 2017). Libraries were prepared through 5' RACE. Instrument used: Illumina HiSeq 2500. A second PCR of roughly 6 to 11 cycles was run with a J-beta primer mix and a sample-barcoded 5' primer. TCRdb trimmed the raw reads at Q25, called clones with MiXCR and kept productive beta chains. A single entry per CDR3 protein holds the most common genes and DNA from its merged rows. For this sample there are approximately 1.5 million distinct CDR3 sequences; 35% to 45% appear just once. Of the sample, roughly 3.7% falls within the top ten clones. The material sequenced was blood. These receptors were taken from a woman younger than 30 in good health.

The chain joins TRBV5-5 to TRBJ2-7; 9 positions agree with TRBD1. With V trimmed by 5 bases and J by 7 bases, 16 bases remained unmatched. Germline lookup yields CDR1 SGHKS and CDR2 YYEKEE (reference sequence). The CDR3 has 16 residues. CDR3 in DNA: TGTGCCAGCAGTATGGGGGGGACAGGGTTCTACAATGAGCAGTACTTC. It is translated as CASSMGGTGFYNEQYF. Based on the CDR3 plus reference TRBV5-5 and TRBJ2-7, the full variable domain is DAGVTQSPTHLIKTRGQQVTLRCSPISGHKSVSWYQQVLGQGPQFIFQYYEKEERGRGNFPDRFSARQFPNYSSELNVNALLLGDSALYLCASSMGGTGFYNEQYFGPGTRLTVT.

Ten or more counts support this clonotype. This chain links TRBV2 with TRBJ1-2, with D hard to call. Germline V CDR1 and CDR2: SNHLY, FYNNEI. Trimming removed 3 bases from V and 1 base from J, with 6 bases in between. The CDR3 consists of 13 residues. Here the CDR3 DNA reads TGTGCCAGCAGTGATTACAGTAACTATGGCTACACCTTC. The encoded protein is CASSDYSNYGYTF. Variable domain in full (rest from reference TRBV2 and TRBJ1-2): EPEVTQTPSHQVTQMGQEVILRCVPISNHLYFYWYRQILGQKVEFLVSFYNNEISEKSEIFDDQFSVERPDGSNFTLKIRSTKLEDSAMYFCASSDYSNYGYTFGSGTRLTVV.

CDR3 loop: CASSGQDNSPLHF. The CDR3 region has the DNA TGTGCCAGCAGTGGACAGGATAATTCACCCCTCCACTTT. The chain carries TRBV9 and TRBJ1-6, with 7 positions matching TRBD1. Germline loops: CDR1 SGDLS, CDR2 YYNGEE. The CDR3 totals 13 residues. The junction had 1 base not matched to a gene; V was cut back by 5 bases and J by 5 bases.

The chain combines TRBV5-1 with TRBJ2-1; 12 bases align to TRBD2. CDR1 SGHRS and CDR2 YFSETQ come from the germline V gene. V trimming: 4 bases; J trimming: 10 bases; junction bases outside the gene matches: 9. CDR3 length equals 15 residues. This chain's CDR3 is CASSGTLAGGEEQFF. The CDR3 DNA reads TGCGCCAGCAGCGGCACACTAGCGGGGGGAGAGGAGCAGTTCTTC.

Worth noting for this clonotype: The junction and the germline gene differ at one end; a read error may be behind it. The rearrangement uses TRBV4-1 and TRBJ1-2; 7 bases align to TRBD1. The germline V gene has CDR1 MGHRA and CDR2 YSYEKL. The CDR3 extends over 18 amino acids. For the CDR3, the DNA is TGCGCCAGCAGCCAACCAGCTCAACCGACAGGGCTATTCTATGGCCACACCTTC. It translates to CASSQPAQPTGLFYGHTF.

This rearrangement joins TRBV20-1 to TRBJ2-1; 13 nucleotides align to TRBD2. The CDR3 covers 15 residues. Trimming took 6 bases from V and 6 from J; bases not matched to a gene: 8. Germline CDR1 DFQATT, CDR2 SNEGSKA (reference sequence). Here the CDR3 reads CSARVGTSGTNEQFF. CDR3 nucleotides: TGCAGTGCAAGGGTGGGGACTAGCGGGACCAATGAGCAGTTCTTC.

This sequence joins TRBV6-2 or TRBV6-3 and TRBJ1-5; the match to TRBD1 covers 8 bases. The V segment lost 7 bases and the J segment 6 bases; nucleotides outside the gene matches: 11. The CDR3 has 15 amino acids. Looked up from germline, CDR1 is MNHEY and CDR2 is SVGEGT. CDR3 DNA sequence: TGTGCCAGCACCGACCCCCGACAGGGGCGTCAGCCCCAGCATTTT. The encoded protein is CASTDPRQGRQPQHF.

The sample holds many counts of this clonotype. The chain employs TRBV20-1 and TRBJ2-2; D may be TRBD1 (7 bases). The ends were cut back, 0 bases at V and 3 bases at J, with 14 bases in the middle. The germline V gene encodes CDR1 DFQATT and CDR2 SNEGSKA (reference sequence). The CDR3 runs to 16 residues. The CDR3 here is CSARDPGGFDTGELFF. CDR3 nucleotides: TGCAGTGCTAGAGATCCAGGGGGGTTTGACACCGGGGAGCTGTTTTTT.

This clonotype has more than one count but fewer than ten. The chain recombines TRBV27 with TRBJ1-2, with D unclear. The ends were cut back, 2 bases at V and 4 bases at J, with 11 bases in the middle. Germline CDR1 is MNHEY and CDR2 is SMNVEV (reference sequence). The CDR3 is 14 residues long. The CDR3 nucleotides are TGTGCCAGCAGTTTAACCGGGTTCACCTATGGCTACACCTTC. As protein: CASSLTGFTYGYTF.

This clonotype was seen only a few times. The rearrangement joins TRBV21-1 to TRBJ2-3; no DNA check was done on the table's D call, TRBD2. TRBV21-1 is reported as a pseudogene. This CDR3 is 15 amino acids long. In DNA, the CDR3 is TGTGCCAGCAATGTGACTCGCCCGCTCACAGATACGCAGTATTTT. Its translation is CASNVTRPLTDTQYF.

V and J are TRBV27 and TRBJ1-2; maybe TRBD1 (5 bases). Germline loops: CDR1 MNHEY, CDR2 SMNVEV (reference sequence). The CDR3 length is 15 residues. V lost 3 bases, J lost 8 bases, and 19 bases lay in between. CDR3 protein: CASSFGAGSPGGYTF. CDR3 coding DNA: TGTGCCAGCAGTTTTGGGGCAGGTTCCCCCGGGGGCTACACCTTC.

A few counts support this clonotype. This chain connects TRBV4-1 to TRBJ1-5; D unclear. V was cut by 4 bases and J by 3 bases, with 13 bases left in between. The CDR3 length is 15 residues. Germline V gene sequence: CDR1 MGHRA, CDR2 YSYEKL. CDR3 nucleotides: TGCGCCAGCAGCCTTCAGGCAGGTCTCAATCAGCCCCAGCATTTT. Protein sequence: CASSLQAGLNQPQHF.

This clonotype was picked up a small number of times. The chain uses TRBV27 and TRBJ2-7, with D unresolved. Germline lookup yields CDR1 MNHEY and CDR2 SMNVEV (reference sequence). The CDR3 sequence is 13 residues long. V was pared by 5 bases and J by 0 bases, with 8 bases between. CDR3 DNA sequence: TGTGCCAGCAGTGAACAGAGCTCCTACGAGCAGTACTTC. Its protein is CASSEQSSYEQYF.

On this clonotype itself: The germline gene is not matched at one end of the junction; a read error may be the cause. CDR3 in amino acids: CAIWGQKNTGGLFF. The CDR3 bases are TGTGCCATCTGGGGACAGAAGAACACCGGGGGGCTGTTTTTT. The chain employs TRBV12-3 or TRBV12-4 and TRBJ2-2; D is possibly TRBD1 (7 bases). The CDR3 is 14 amino acids.

The sample holds one count of this clonotype. V usage is TRBV20-1 and J usage is TRBJ2-1, with a possible D match to TRBD1 (6 bases). The J call may be incorrect, as the DNA end agrees better with TRBJ2-7. Germline CDR1 and CDR2: DFQATT and SNEGSKA (reference sequence). This CDR3 spans 14 amino acids. The CDR3 nucleotides read TGCAGTGCTAGTAGTGGGGACACCTACAATGAGCAGTACTTC. The encoded protein is CSASSGDTYNEQYF.